This entry lists 23 T cell receptor beta chains sequenced from one sample in a study of shared clonotypes between healthy human individuals. Profiled with immunoSEQ multiplex PCR; TCRdb holds only in-frame clones, not every one. This table holds under 2.5 million clones, roughly 92% found once. Sequenced material: naive CD4+ T cells from PBMCs. The subset is: CD45RA+ positively selected. These receptors all stem from a man younger than 30 in good health. Some clones in this sample may be carry-over from other donors' samples.

The rearrangement links TRBV5-4 to TRBJ1-5, with D possibly being TRBD1 (6 bases). The CDR3 is 15 amino acids. Per the germline V gene, CDR1 is SGHNT and CDR2 is YYREEE (reference sequence). The V and J ends lost 3 bases and 4 bases respectively, with 14 bases between them. This CDR3 is CASSWGGGLNQPQHF. In nucleotides, the CDR3 is TGTGCCAGCAGCTGGGGAGGGGGGCTGAATCAGCCCCAGCATTTT.

This rearrangement joins TRBV18 to TRBJ1-3, with no clear D. The CDR3 runs to 16 residues. V was cut by 3 bases and J by 0 bases, with 12 bases left in between. Germline values: CDR1 KGHSH, CDR2 LQKENI. The CDR3 region is CASSPSPSHSGNTIYF. The CDR3 nucleotides are TGTGCCAGCTCACCTTCACCGTCCCACTCTGGAAACACCATATATTTT.

V and J are TRBV6-5 and TRBJ2-7; D is undetermined. CDR3 length: 16 amino acids. CDR1 is MNHEY, CDR2 SVGAGI, per germline. V was clipped by 2 bases and J by 2 bases, with 16 bases between them. CDR3 sequence reads: CASSYDPGSFPYEQYF. CDR3 DNA: TGTGCCAGCAGTTACGATCCAGGCAGCTTCCCCTACGAGCAGTACTTC.

The chain joins TRBV4-2 to TRBJ1-4; unclear D gene. Trimming removed 3 bases at V and 5 bases at J, with 16 bases between. This CDR3 contains 16 residues. The germline CDR1 and CDR2 sequences are LGHNA and YNFKEQ. The CDR3 loop is CASSQRLNPDNEKLFF. CDR3 coding DNA: TGTGCCAGCAGCCAGCGGCTTAACCCGGACAATGAAAAACTGTTTTTT.

The CDR3 loop is CASSSNTGRTQYF. In nucleotides, the CDR3 is TGTGCCAGCAGTTCGAATACAGGGAGGACGCAGTATTTT. The chain has TRBV28 and TRBJ2-3, with D possibly called TRBD1 or TRBD2 (6 bases each). The germline CDR1 and CDR2 sequences are MDHEN and SYDVKM. The CDR3 spans 13 residues. Trimming cost V 4 bases and J 9 bases, with 14 bases left between them.

About this clone itself: This CDR3 is also generated by other DNA sequences in the sample. The rearrangement links TRBV30 to TRBJ2-3; TRBD2 is a possible D gene (5 bases). Trimming removed 0 bases at V and 0 bases at J, with 7 bases between. CDR3 length equals 14 residues. The germline CDR1 and CDR2 sequences are GTSNPN and SVGIG (reference sequence). The CDR3, as DNA: TGTGCCTGGAGTGTCGGCGGGAGCACAGATACGCAGTATTTT. Its protein product is CAWSVGGSTDTQYF. The entire variable domain, with the rest obtained from reference TRBV30 and TRBJ2-3, is as follows: SQTIHQWPATLVQPVGSPLSLECTVEGTSNPNLYWYRQAAGRGLQLLFYSVGIGQISSEVPQNLSASRPQDRQFILSSKKLLLSDSGFYLCAWSVGGSTDTQYFGPGTRLTVL.

The V and J genes are TRBV28 and TRBJ2-7, with no clear D. The germline CDR1 and CDR2 sequences are MDHEN and SYDVKM. The V end lost 7 bases, the J end lost 1 base, and 11 bases lay between the germline ends. The CDR3 runs 13 residues. This CDR3 reads CASTPRGSYEQYF. The CDR3 nucleotides read TGTGCCAGCACCCCCCGCGGATCCTACGAGCAGTACTTC.

This rearrangement joins TRBV7-6 to TRBJ1-1; no clear D. Per germline, CDR1 SGHVS and CDR2 FNYEAQ. The CDR3 extends over 15 amino acids. The V gene lost 1 base and the J gene lost 1 base, with 10 bases spanning the gap. The CDR3 spells CASSLVPQKNTEAFF. The CDR3 DNA reads as TGTGCCAGCAGCTTAGTCCCCCAGAAGAACACTGAAGCTTTCTTT.

This clone was counted a single time. This rearrangement joins TRBV19 to TRBJ2-5; D not certain. Trimming removed 4 bases from V and 5 bases from J, with 5 bases in between. Germline V gene lookup returns CDR1 LNHDA and CDR2 SQIVND (reference sequence). The length of the CDR3 is 11 residues. The CDR3 here is CASSTTETQYF. The DNA for the CDR3 is TGTGCCAGTAGTACTACGGAGACCCAGTACTTC.

V and J are TRBV10-3 and TRBJ1-1, with a possible D match to TRBD1 (6 bases). Trimming left V 4 bases short and J 0 bases short, with 15 bases between. The CDR3 contains 16 residues. The germline V gene encodes CDR1 ENHRY and CDR2 SYGVKD. CDR3 coding DNA: TGTGCCATCAGTGTGGGGGGGCTCAGATTGAACACTGAAGCTTTCTTT. Translation: CAISVGGLRLNTEAFF.

The V call is TRBV28, the J call TRBJ1-1; maybe TRBD1 (6 bases). The CDR3 runs to 14 residues. Germline V gene lookup returns CDR1 MDHEN and CDR2 SYDVKM. V was clipped by 4 bases and J by 12 bases, with 21 bases between them. In DNA form, the CDR3 reads TGTGCCAGCAGTTATTCCCTCGGGGGGCGGACGACTTTCTTT. Translated: CASSYSLGGRTTFF.

The chain is built from TRBV5-4 and TRBJ2-5, with D perhaps being TRBD1 or TRBD2 (5 bases each). The germline V and J ends were trimmed by 4 bases and 4 bases, with 23 bases remaining between them. Germline CDR1 reads SGHNT; CDR2 reads YYREEE (reference sequence). The CDR3 contains 17 residues. In DNA form, the CDR3 reads TGTGCCAGCAGCCCAGATATCGGTAGAGGGGATGGAGAGACCCAGTACTTC. It translates to CASSPDIGRGDGETQYF.

Remarks on this clone: The same CDR3 can be traced to other DNA sequences in this sample. CDR3 region: CASSFGGSNEQFF. DNA of the CDR3: TGCGCCAGCAGCTTCGGCGGGAGCAATGAGCAGTTCTTC. This chain joins TRBV5-1 and TRBJ2-1; 7 nucleotides align to TRBD2. Germline V CDR1 and CDR2: SGHRS, YFSETQ. This CDR3 is built from 13 residues. V lost 2 bases to trimming and J lost 6 bases; unmatched junction nucleotides: 2.

This clone was counted a single time. The chain joins TRBV28 to TRBJ1-3, with 9 bases that match TRBD1. This CDR3 contains 17 residues. Germline V lookup: CDR1 MDHEN, CDR2 SYDVKM. With V trimmed by 5 bases and J by 0 bases, 8 bases remained unmatched. In nucleotides, the CDR3 is TGTGCCAGCAGTGCCCGCGGACAGGGGAGCTCTGGAAACACCATATATTTT. This translates into CASSARGQGSSGNTIYF.

The chain joins TRBV5-1 to TRBJ2-5, with D perhaps matching TRBD2 (6 bases). Germline lookup yields CDR1 SGHRS and CDR2 YFSETQ. The CDR3 spans 15 residues. The V gene lost 0 bases and the J gene lost 5 bases, with 14 bases spanning the gap. DNA for the CDR3: TGCGCCAGCAGCTTGGGCAGGGATCTAGCGGAGACCCAGTACTTC. It codes for CASSLGRDLAETQYF.

The genes are TRBV29-1 and TRBJ1-6; 8 bases map to TRBD1. The trim removed 3 bases at V and 10 bases at J, leaving 5 bases unmatched. The CDR3 runs 13 residues. CDR1 SQVTM and CDR2 ANQGSEA come from the germline V gene. CDR3 DNA sequence: TGCAGCGTTGAGACAGGGGACGGATCACCCCTCCACTTT. Amino acids: CSVETGDGSPLHF.

The rearrangement joins TRBV7-2 to TRBJ2-6; D is possibly TRBD2 (5 bases). Trimming took 1 base from V and 0 from J, leaving 10 bases between them. This CDR3 is built from 17 residues. Germline CDR1 SGHTA, CDR2 FQGNSA. The CDR3 coding sequence is TGTGCCAGCAGCTTAGTTGGGAGCAGCTCTGGGGCCAACGTCCTGACTTTC. It codes for CASSLVGSSSGANVLTF.

The J gene is TRBJ2-5, the V gene TRBV7-3; D call uncertain. From germline, CDR1 is SGHTA and CDR2 FQGTGA. This CDR3 comprises 13 residues. Trimming pared 1 base from V and 4 bases from J, leaving 7 bases between. In DNA, the CDR3 is TGTGCCAGCAGCTTAAGGAGCGCAGAGACCCAGTACTTC. Amino acids: CASSLRSAETQYF.

In its sample, this clone was seen once. V usage is TRBV5-1 and J usage is TRBJ1-1; 8 bases agree with TRBD1. The germline V gene has CDR1 SGHRS and CDR2 YFSETQ. J lost 11 bases, V lost 4 bases, and 10 bases had no gene match. This CDR3 is 13 amino acids long. CDR3 nucleotide sequence: TGCGCCAGCAGCAGGGGGGACAGGACCGCGGCTTTCTTT. Amino acid sequence: CASSRGDRTAAFF.

V gene TRBV4-1 combines with J gene TRBJ1-6, with 9 bases matching TRBD1. The J segment lost 7 bases and the V segment lost 5 bases, leaving 6 bases of the junction unmatched. Germline-derived CDR1 and CDR2 are MGHRA and YSYEKL. The CDR3 spans 15 residues. CDR3 sequence: CASSIGGTGNSPLHF. The CDR3 DNA sequence: TGCGCCAGCAGCATAGGGGGGACAGGGAATTCACCCCTCCACTTT.

This rearrangement joins TRBV27 to TRBJ2-7; 7 bases line up with TRBD2. J was trimmed by 2 bases and V by 4 bases; bases with no gene match: 11. The CDR3 is 16 amino acids. In germline, CDR1 is MNHEY, CDR2 SMNVEV (reference sequence). The CDR3, as DNA: TGTGCCAGCAGTTATTTAGGGGCTAGCGGAACCTACGAGCAGTACTTC. Residues: CASSYLGASGTYEQYF.

The chain couples TRBV5-8 to TRBJ1-4, with a possible D match to TRBD1 (5 bases). CDR3 length: 12 amino acids. The V end lost 1 base, the J end lost 12 bases, and 10 bases lay between the germline ends. Germline V gene sequence: CDR1 SGHTS, CDR2 YDEGEE. The chain's CDR3 is CASSLKGVQLFF. For the CDR3, the DNA is TGTGCCAGCAGCTTGAAAGGGGTGCAACTGTTTTTT.

The CDR3 DNA reads as TGCGCCAGCAGCCGAGCAGCATCTAGCACAGATACGCAGTATTTT. Translation gives CASSRAASSTDTQYF. The V gene is TRBV4-3, the J gene TRBJ2-3; no reliable D call. V shed 4 bases and J shed 0 bases, with 11 bases lying between them. The CDR3 is 15 residues long. CDR1 LGHNA and CDR2 YSLEER come from the germline V gene.